This T cell receptor beta chain was obtained from a study of T-cell reconstitution after alpha-beta-depleted transplantation in children. Unique molecular identifiers were built into the TCRbeta library. TCRdb recomputed calls from the PCR reads with MiXCR, one row per CDR3 protein. The sample contains more than 400,000 distinct CDR3 sequences, roughly an eighth of which appear only once. This CDR3 has 15 amino acids. V was pared by 0 bases and J by 0 bases, with 8 bases between. CDR1 is SEHNR and CDR2 is FQNEAQ in the germline V gene (reference sequence). This clonotype was seen more than once but under ten times.

Sequenced material: PBMCs, mostly from graft donor cells, taken 180 days after TCRalphabeta/CD19-depleted stem cell transplant. This chain links TRBV7-9 with TRBJ1-1, with D hard to call. This clonotype was obtained from a female patient between 2 and 15 years old who had a stem cell transplant for aplastic anemia, so the T cells may come from the graft donor. The CDR3: CASSLAGPVNTEAFF. The DNA for the CDR3 is TGTGCCAGCAGCTTAGCGGGTCCCGTGAACACTGAAGCTTTCTTT.